A single sample is the source of the 9 T cell receptor beta chains below, sequenced in a study of T cells after yellow fever vaccination. TCRdb reprocessed the 5' RACE reads with MiXCR, giving one entry per CDR3 protein. The sample consists of just over 300,000 distinct CDR3 sequences, around 3.6% of them appearing once. This sample comprised PBMCs, obtained on the day of the yellow fever booster vaccination. Source of these receptors: a young man who received the YFV17D yellow fever vaccine.

V usage is TRBV15 and J usage is TRBJ1-1, with no clear D. The germline CDR1 and CDR2 sequences are LNHNV and YYDKDF (reference sequence). This CDR3 spans 12 amino acids. The V and J ends lost 5 bases and 5 bases respectively, with 9 bases between them. Here the CDR3 reads CATSRQGTEAFF. CDR3 bases: TGTGCCACCAGCCGACAAGGGACTGAAGCTTTCTTT.

In this sample, this clonotype turned up a few times. The J gene is TRBJ2-1, the V gene TRBV12-3 or TRBV12-4; D is unresolved. The CDR3 spans 13 residues. V lost 3 bases to trimming and J lost 4 bases, with 7 bases between them. The CDR3 region has the DNA TGTGCCAGCAGTTTTGCCCCTTACAATGAGCAGTTCTTC. Translating gives CASSFAPYNEQFF.

This clonotype was detected only a few times. V usage is TRBV19 and J usage is TRBJ2-3, with 7 positions matching TRBD2. The junction had 5 bases not matched to a gene; V was cut back by 5 bases and J by 6 bases. Looked up from germline, CDR1 is LNHDA and CDR2 is SQIVND (reference sequence). The CDR3 sequence is 13 residues long. The DNA for the CDR3 is TGTGCCAGTAGTGCCGTTAGCGGGGATACGCAGTATTTT. This sequence encodes CASSAVSGDTQYF.

This clonotype was counted at least ten times. The V call is TRBV20-1, the J call TRBJ2-3, with D possibly being TRBD1 (8 bases). CDR3 length: 16 residues. The germline V gene has CDR1 DFQATT and CDR2 SNEGSKA (reference sequence). Trimming removed 6 bases from V and 2 bases from J, with 21 bases in between. The CDR3 protein is CSASQRTGRDTDTQYF. The CDR3 DNA reads as TGCAGTGCCTCCCAAAGGACAGGGAGGGACACAGATACGCAGTATTTT.

This clonotype came up many times. This chain connects TRBV30 to TRBJ1-1; 7 nucleotides align to TRBD1. The CDR3 is 13 amino acids. After removal of 2 bases from V and 5 bases from J, the junction contained 5 bases not matched to a gene. Per the germline V gene, CDR1 is GTSNPN and CDR2 is SVGIG (reference sequence). The DNA for the CDR3 is TGTGCCTGGAGTAAGGCCAGGGGGACTGAAGCTTTCTTT. It encodes CAWSKARGTEAFF.

This clonotype was counted only a few times. The V call is TRBV5-1, the J call TRBJ2-1, with 7 positions matching TRBD1. Germline V gene lookup returns CDR1 SGHRS and CDR2 YFSETQ. This CDR3 region has 15 residues. The J segment lost 1 base and the V segment lost 3 bases, leaving 4 bases of the junction unmatched. CDR3 sequence: CASSSRQGSYNEQFF. CDR3 coding DNA: TGCGCCAGCAGCTCAAGACAGGGATCCTACAATGAGCAGTTCTTC.

The chain employs TRBV12-3 or TRBV12-4 and TRBJ2-2; no clear D gene. The CDR3 has 14 amino acids. V gave up 6 bases and J gave up 6 bases, with 14 bases separating them. The CDR3 nucleotides are TGTGCCAGCAGCCGTCATGGATCCGCCGGGGAGCTGTTTTTT. Its translation is CASSRHGSAGELFF.

This clonotype was seen repeatedly, ten times or more. The CDR3 loop is CSARADGLSNQPQHF. As DNA, the CDR3 is TGCAGTGCTAGAGCGGACGGACTTAGCAATCAGCCCCAGCATTTT. The chain links TRBV20-1 to TRBJ1-5; D uncertain. The V and J ends lost 1 base and 0 bases respectively, with 10 bases between them. CDR1 and CDR2 from the germline V gene are DFQATT and SNEGSKA (reference sequence). The CDR3 consists of 15 residues.

This chain uses TRBV20-1 with TRBJ1-2, with TRBD1 matching over 7 bases. CDR1 is DFQATT and CDR2 is SNEGSKA in the germline V gene (reference sequence). Trimming at V came to 3 bases and at J to 4 bases, leaving 8 bases not matched to a gene. The CDR3 is 14 residues long. CDR3 sequence: CSASKPTGSYGYTF. CDR3 nucleotide sequence: TGCAGTGCTAGCAAACCGACAGGGAGCTATGGCTACACCTTC.